Sequencing of this T cell receptor beta chain was carried out in a study of blood T cells in healthy people across ages. Next came a second PCR, run for about 6 to 12 cycles, which used a sample-barcoded 5' primer along with a J-beta primer mix. A 12-random-nucleotide template-switch adaptor tagged each cDNA molecule. TCRdb passed the 5' RACE reads through MiXCR, listing each CDR3 protein once. This sample yields some 550,000 distinct CDR3 sequences, of which around 48% are seen a single time; about 26% belongs to the top ten. The CDR3 runs to 12 residues. Germline CDR1 is SGHRS and CDR2 is YFSETQ. This clonotype was detected a few times. The junction and the germline gene differ at one end; a read error may be behind it.

The sample was blood. The source is an elderly man in good health. The V and J genes are TRBV5-1 and TRBJ2-6; no definite D call. The CDR3 sequence is CASDSGANVLTF. The CDR3 region has the DNA TGTGCCAGTGACTCTGGGGCCAACGTCCTGACTTTC.